This TCR beta chain was identified in a study of spatial heterogeneity in lung cancer. Study observations and caveats: Counts of expanded alpha and beta TCRs within tumors tracked the tumor nonsynonymous mutation count.

TCRdb re-analysed the 5' RACE reads in MiXCR, keeping a single row per CDR3 protein. The sample has approximately 9,700 distinct CDR3 sequences; 9% to 15% are singletons. The germline V gene encodes CDR1 MNHEY and CDR2 SVGAGI. The CDR3 has 15 residues. The J segment lost 1 base and the V segment lost 6 bases, leaving 3 bases of the junction unmatched. Time point described: sample taken at primary tumor resection. Donors were 72 untreated early-stage non-small cell lung cancer patients. Tumor, nontumor lung or frozen PBMC supplied whole RNA that was sequenced unsorted. This clonotype was observed many times. Antigen unknown. A library made for alpha chains picked up this beta chain off target, so its size means little.

Sequenced material: lung tumor tissue, taken at surgery. The chain is built from TRBV6-5 and TRBJ2-3; 11 nucleotides align to TRBD2. This clonotype was obtained from a male donor with early-stage non-small cell lung cancer. CDR3 loop: CASRSGLAGTDTQYF. The CDR3 DNA sequence: TGTGCCAGCAGATCGGGACTAGCGGGCACAGATACGCAGTATTTT.